This is a list of T cell receptor beta chains from one sample in a study of shared clonotypes between healthy human individuals. Using immunoSEQ multiplex PCR, the repertoire was profiled, and TCRdb retains in-frame clones only, with some absent. The table records about 520,000 clones, 81% of them present only once. The source material was PBMCs. These receptors came from a woman in her 40s in good health. Some clones in this sample may be carry-over from other donors' samples. Each CDR3 is given with its conserved first and last residue. D genes are given only for firm matches. A row's size may be missing; if present it is once, few, many or a size class.

J gene,clone size,V gene,D gene,CDR3 protein,CDR3 DNA
TRBJ2-7,.,TRBV4-2,TRBD1,CASSYHDRGTYEQYF,TGTGCCAGCAGCTACCACGACAGGGGGACCTACGAGCAGTACTTC
TRBJ2-5,.,TRBV2,TRBD2,CASRTLAGGKETQYF,TGTGCCAGCAGAACTCTAGCGGGAGGCAAGGAGACCCAGTACTTC
TRBJ1-1,.,TRBV6-1,.,CASSELGLNTEAFF,TGTGCCAGCAGTGAACTTGGACTGAACACTGAAGCTTTCTTT
TRBJ1-1,.,TRBV19,TRBD1,CASSTGQGASEAFF,TGTGCCAGTAGTACCGGACAGGGGGCGAGTGAAGCTTTCTTT
TRBJ2-1,.,TRBV7-2,TRBD2,CASSLEGLPYNEQFF,TGTGCCAGCAGCTTAGAGGGACTACCGTACAATGAGCAGTTCTTC
TRBJ1-5,.,TRBV11-2,.,CASSLEGAGWQPQHF,TGTGCCAGCAGCTTAGAGGGGGCAGGGTGGCAGCCCCAGCATTTT
TRBJ2-6,once,TRBV4-1,TRBD2,CASSQDRGTSGSFGANVLTF,TGCGCCAGCAGCCAAGATCGGGGGACTAGCGGGAGTTTTGGGGCCAACGTCCTGACTTTC
TRBJ2-3,.,TRBV2,TRBD2,CASSERGWGLASSTDTQYF,TGTGCCAGCAGTGAAAGAGGGTGGGGACTAGCGTCTAGCACAGATACGCAGTATTTT
TRBJ1-3,once,TRBV7-8,.,CASSTGSGNTIYF,TGTGCCAGCAGCACAGGGAGTGGAAACACCATATATTTT
TRBJ2-1,few,TRBV30,.,CASGRDLSYNEQFF,TGTGCCTCAGGGCGGGATCTATCCTACAATGAGCAGTTCTTC
TRBJ2-2,.,TRBV7-2,.,CASRLSGNTGELFF,TGTGCCAGCAGACTAAGCGGGAACACCGGGGAGCTGTTTTTT
TRBJ2-3,.,TRBV6-1,.,CASRSSGTDTQYF,TGTGCCAGCAGGTCCAGTGGCACAGATACGCAGTATTTT
TRBJ2-7,.,TRBV18,TRBD1,CASSPGTGTPYEQYF,TGTGCCAGCTCACCGGGGACAGGGACTCCCTACGAGCAGTACTTC
TRBJ1-4,.,TRBV5-1,.,CASSLGGQNHEKLFF,TGCGCCAGCAGCTTGGGGGGACAAAACCATGAAAAACTGTTTTTT
TRBJ2-7,.,TRBV5-4,TRBD2,CASSRTSGRDEQYF,TGTGCCAGCAGCCGTACTAGCGGGAGGGACGAGCAGTACTTC
TRBJ2-2,few,TRBV13,TRBD2,CASSLGAGGTGELFF,TGTGCCAGCAGCCTGGGAGCGGGAGGTACCGGGGAGCTGTTTTTT
TRBJ1-5,.,TRBV19,TRBD1,CASSTTGANQPQHF,TGTGCCAGTAGTACTACAGGGGCAAATCAGCCCCAGCATTTT
TRBJ2-1,few,TRBV28,.,CASSLNNEQFF,TGTGCCAGCAGTTTAAACAATGAGCAGTTCTTC
TRBJ1-2,.,TRBV30,.,CAWSGGSGYGYTF,TGTGCCTGGAGTGGGGGGTCGGGCTATGGCTACACCTTC
TRBJ2-1,.,TRBV6-5,TRBD2,CASTPPSGGTNEQFF,TGTGCCAGCACCCCCCCTAGCGGGGGTACCAATGAGCAGTTCTTC
TRBJ2-4,.,TRBV2,TRBD1,CASSSGQGEAKNIQYF,TGTGCCAGCAGTTCCGGACAGGGGGAGGCCAAAAACATTCAGTACTTC
TRBJ2-6,.,TRBV7-2,.,CASSPAGANVLTF,TGTGCCAGCAGCCCAGCGGGGGCCAACGTCCTGACTTTC
TRBJ2-5,.,TRBV7-2,.,CASSPGPTEGETQYF,TGTGCCAGCAGCCCAGGACCCACCGAAGGGGAGACCCAGTACTTC
TRBJ1-4,.,TRBV15,.,CATTAATNEKLFF,TGTGCCACTACAGCTGCAACTAATGAAAAACTGTTTTTT
TRBJ2-2,.,TRBV2,TRBD1,CASRPGTGRTGELFF,TGTGCCAGCAGACCCGGGACAGGGAGGACCGGGGAGCTGTTTTTT
TRBJ1-1,.,TRBV30,.,CAWSALTGGTEAFF,TGTGCCTGGAGTGCATTGACAGGAGGAACTGAAGCTTTCTTT
TRBJ1-1,few,TRBV7-2,.,CASSLMRMNTEAFF,TGTGCCAGCAGCTTAATGCGTATGAACACTGAAGCTTTCTTT
TRBJ2-5,.,TRBV29-1,.,CSVGGGRQETQYF,TGCAGCGTTGGCGGCGGAAGACAAGAGACCCAGTACTTC
TRBJ1-2,.,TRBV25-1,.,CASSDPGKGRGYTF,TGTGCCAGCAGTGACCCGGGAAAAGGACGGGGCTACACCTTC
TRBJ2-4,.,TRBV28,.,CASSPPAIRSSLNIQYF,TGTGCCAGCAGTCCTCCAGCCATTCGATCTAGCCTAAACATTCAGTACTTC
TRBJ1-3,.,TRBV5-1,.,CASSSNRDVSGNTMYF,TGCGCCAGCAGCTCGAACCGGGACGTCTCTGGAAACACCATGTATTTT
TRBJ2-1,many,TRBV21-1,.,CASSPRWQSNEQFF,TGTGCCAGCAGCCCCCGATGGCAGTCCAATGAGCAGTTCTTC
TRBJ2-2,once,TRBV5-1,TRBD2,CASSFLAGGRNTGELFF,TGCGCCAGCAGCTTTCTAGCGGGAGGGCGGAACACCGGGGAGCTGTTTTTT
TRBJ2-3,once,TRBV29-1,.,CSVPGARDRTDTQYF,TGCAGCGTCCCCGGAGCGAGAGACCGCACAGATACGCAGTATTTT
TRBJ2-1,.,TRBV6-5,TRBD1,CASSYGIDRAEQFF,TGTGCCAGCAGTTACGGGATCGACAGGGCTGAGCAGTTCTTC
TRBJ2-3,.,TRBV6-5,TRBD2,CASSRGGTDTQYF,TGTGCCAGCAGTCGGGGGGGTACAGATACGCAGTATTTT
TRBJ1-3,.,TRBV5-6,.,CASSLGSGGNTIYF,TGTGCCAGCAGCTTGGGGTCAGGGGGAAACACCATATATTTT
TRBJ1-4,.,TRBV15,.,CATSLSPARAKLFF,TGTGCCACCAGCTTGTCCCCGGCAAGGGCAAAACTGTTTTTT
TRBJ2-5,.,TRBV5-4,TRBD1,CASSSTGQETQYF,TGTGCCAGCAGCTCGACAGGGCAAGAGACCCAGTACTTC
TRBJ2-3,many,TRBV30,.,CACSLRGRDTQYF,TGTGCCTGTTCCCTCAGGGGCAGAGATACGCAGTATTTT
TRBJ2-2,.,TRBV5-1,TRBD2,CASSFEAGANTGELFF,TGCGCCAGCAGCTTCGAAGCGGGAGCGAACACCGGGGAGCTGTTTTTT
TRBJ2-1,few,TRBV5-1,TRBD1,CASSSGTGGYEQFF,TGCGCCAGCAGCTCCGGGACAGGGGGCTATGAGCAGTTCTTC
TRBJ2-5,.,TRBV15,.,CATSKTPQSETQYF,TGTGCCACCAGCAAAACACCCCAGTCAGAGACCCAGTACTTC
TRBJ2-5,.,TRBV5-3,.,CARSLPAGAKETQYF,TGTGCCAGAAGCTTGCCGGCCGGGGCCAAGGAGACCCAGTACTTC
TRBJ2-4,many,TRBV28,TRBD1,CASRASGGQGPKNIQYF,TGTGCCAGCAGAGCCTCAGGGGGACAGGGTCCCAAAAACATTCAGTACTTC
TRBJ1-2,.,TRBV19,.,CASSIQPFILGYYGYTF,TGTGCCAGTAGTATACAGCCATTTATCCTGGGCTACTATGGCTACACCTTC
TRBJ1-5,.,TRBV10-3,.,CAISESRADIAIKPQHF,TGTGCCATCAGTGAGTCGCGGGCAGATATAGCAATCAAGCCCCAGCATTTT
TRBJ2-5,.,TRBV2,.,CASSGQVQETQYF,TGTGCCAGCAGTGGACAGGTCCAAGAGACCCAGTACTTC
TRBJ2-3,.,TRBV5-1,.,CASKTTVDTDTQYF,TGCGCCAGCAAGACGACGGTGGACACAGATACGCAGTATTTT
TRBJ2-7,.,TRBV30,.,CAWSVGPVVDEQYF,TGTGCCTGGAGTGTAGGACCAGTCGTCGACGAGCAGTACTTC
TRBJ1-2,.,TRBV4-3,TRBD1,CASSLLTGDGGYTF,TGCGCCAGCAGCCTCCTTACAGGGGACGGTGGCTACACCTTC
TRBJ1-1,.,TRBV4-1,.,CASSQDRQATEAFF,TGCGCCAGCAGCCAAGATCGACAGGCAACTGAAGCTTTCTTT
TRBJ2-7,.,TRBV6-5,.,CASTETRGYEQYF,TGTGCCAGCACCGAAACTAGAGGCTACGAGCAGTACTTC
TRBJ2-1,.,TRBV2,.,CASSLGATPYNEQFF,TGTGCCAGCAGCTTAGGGGCGACTCCCTACAATGAGCAGTTCTTC
TRBJ1-4,.,TRBV5-6,TRBD1,CASSLAAGGWEKLFF,TGTGCCAGCAGCTTGGCAGCAGGGGGCTGGGAAAAACTGTTTTTT
TRBJ2-1,.,TRBV5-1,TRBD1,CASSPGQGISPRNEQFF,TGCGCCAGCAGCCCCGGACAGGGGATATCCCCCCGCAATGAGCAGTTCTTC
TRBJ1-4,.,TRBV4-1,TRBD1,CASSHRQGGLTNEKLFF,TGCGCCAGCAGCCATAGACAGGGAGGTTTAACTAATGAAAAACTGTTTTTT
TRBJ2-7,.,TRBV10-1,TRBD2,CASSPGLAGLDEQYF,TGCGCCAGCAGTCCGGGACTAGCGGGGCTTGACGAGCAGTACTTC
TRBJ2-3,.,TRBV7-3,.,CASSLVGTNTDTQYF,TGTGCCAGCAGCTTAGTGGGGACCAACACAGATACGCAGTATTTT